The clone carrying this TCR beta chain was seen a few times. Its antigen is unknown. Libraries were prepared by immunoSEQ multiplex PCR; TCRdb keeps only in-frame clonotypes and omits some of them. The sample has 220,000 or so clones, around nine tenths seen once. It was the approximately 110-subject validation cohort, separate from the approximately 700-subject first cohort, to which the donors belonged. This sample was taken from a study of cytomegalovirus exposure and HLA in healthy donors. Overall study findings and caveats: While the bulk of TCR sequences proved rare, some public TCRs turned up in many donors. Researchers reported that a few CMV-associated chains were confirmed in vitro as CMV antigen-specific. Investigators reported 150 to 200 TCR beta chains as tied to cytomegalovirus.

There are 17 residues in the CDR3. Trimming took 3 bases from V and 4 from J, leaving 19 bases between them. Germline V gives CDR1 SGHRS, CDR2 YFSETQ. The sample was PBMCs. This chain uses TRBV5-1 with TRBJ2-2, with a possible D match to TRBD2 (6 bases). The sequence was obtained from a woman younger than 30 in good health and CMV-seronegative. CDR3 loop: CASSSPVGGRATGELFF. The CDR3 DNA reads TGCGCCAGCAGCTCCCCCGTGGGAGGTCGGGCCACCGGGGAGCTGTTTTTT.